This T cell receptor beta chain came from a study of PD-1 blockade in classical Hodgkin lymphoma (dated by TCRdb to 2020 to 2022). About the study as a whole: Nivolumab dosing was 3 mg/kg intravenously every 2 weeks, continuing until either disease progression or unacceptable toxicity. To define a peripheral blood immune signature of response to PD-1 blockade in classical Hodgkin lymphoma, the study combined TCR beta sequencing with CyTOF.

The Qiagen DNeasy kit was used to extract genomic DNA from unsorted PBMCs and from the negatively selected CD4+ and CD8+ fractions. TCR beta CDR3 regions were amplified by immunoSEQ multiplex PCR using primers annealing to V and J segments. A synthetic immune receptor repertoire was used to minimize amplification bias, and any residual bias was removed computationally once sequencing was done. The study's own analysis went as follows. Custom Python scripts were used to quantify repertoire diversity as the Shannon entropy index. Unsorted, CD4+ and CD8+ repertoires were examined separately, except in combined analyses, for which CD4+ and CD8+ sequences were merged in silico. Clonal expansion was defined as a frequency increase of at least 2-fold after treatment compared with C1D1, and clones undetected at baseline were assigned a pseudocount of 0.5. Clones with 0 or 1 copy at C1D1 were defined as singleton clones, while clones with 2 or more copies were defined as non-singleton clones. Clones expanded in unsorted samples were assigned a CD4+, CD8+ or unknown annotation through matching of protein sequences in sorted samples from the same patient. Wilcoxon tests on paired samples were used to test diversity changes from C1D1 to C4D1. TCRdb re-hosts the immuneACCESS table, in-frame sequences only. Its copies lack some clones; in the studies checked, an unresolved V gene accounts for under half of them, and the cause for the rest is not known. The DNA gave D and trimming, while V, J and clone size come from that table. For this sample there are 20,000 to 25,000 clones; about 76% appear just once. Roughly 21% of the sample is held by the ten biggest clonotypes.

What the work shows at the level of the full study, not this receptor alone: Patients starting nivolumab less than 1 year after ASCT had lower diversity and were excluded from later analyses to avoid confounding by immune reconstitution. Baseline TCR diversity was reported to be lower in newly diagnosed patients than in healthy donors, and even lower in relapsed/refractory patients. CD4+ but not CD8+ TCR diversity rose significantly by C4D1 (p=0.0027 vs p=0.16), most apparent in complete responders (p=0.02). Trial patients with a complete response had baseline diversity similar to that of newly diagnosed patients, while partial responders and progressors had significantly lower diversity. The study was restricted to a single clinical trial cohort, and the causes of repertoire differences, possibly disease activity or prior therapy, were left undefined.

V is reduced by 6 bases and J by 0 bases, leaving a spacing of 12 bases between them. The CDR3 goes from the cysteine to the phenylalanine over 15 residues. The only DNA kept is the CDR3, 45 bases in frame from the first base. The germline V gene provides CDR1 MNHNS and CDR2 SASEGT. The intended sense of this specimen's time point label: cycle 2 day 1 (C2D1) of nivolumab. All trial patients had relapsed after autologous stem cell transplantation, with cohorts A, B and C differing in prior brentuximab vedotin exposure. The trial cohort comprised 56 patients with relapsed/refractory classical Hodgkin lymphoma whose best overall responses were complete response, partial response or progressive disease. In the multi-cohort phase II CheckMate 205 trial, trial patients received single-agent nivolumab. Best overall response was determined by an independent review committee according to the 2007 International Working Group response criteria. Trial PBMCs were collected just before the start of nivolumab (C1D1) and during therapy at cycle 2 day 1 and cycle 4 day 1. After peripheral blood was drawn into 8 mL Vacutainer Cell Preparation Tubes, PBMCs were isolated by centrifugation and then cryopreserved.

Worth noting for this clone: It has no known antigen specificity. The input lacks base qualities; no much larger clone sits a single base away.

The material was peripheral blood mononuclear cells (PBMCs), obtained before the second cycle of nivolumab. This TCR was sampled from a human donor with classical Hodgkin lymphoma. In this chain, TRBV6-1 is recombined with TRBJ1-5, with the D gene call left open. The CDR3 here reads CASRDRTGSNQPQHF. Read as DNA, the sequence is TGTGCCAGCAGGGATCGGACGGGTAGCAATCAGCCCCAGCATTTT.